This TCR beta chain appears in the sequencing data of a study of cytomegalovirus exposure and HLA in healthy donors. Of note for this clone: Antigen: not known.

PCR was performed using 60 Vbeta and 13 Jbeta primers. Sequenced by immunoSEQ multiplex PCR; TCRdb stores in-frame clones only, minus some. This sample has around 120,000 clones, with 80% found just once. Germline CDR1 is MNHEY and CDR2 is SMNVEV (reference sequence). Trimming shortened V by 10 bases and J by 0 bases, and 6 bases separated the two germline ends. There are 12 residues in the CDR3. The study's findings and limits: Trimming of TCR beta V- and J-genes showed a link, identified in a later analysis, to a missense DCLRE1C variant.

The clonotype originates from a young man in good health and CMV-seronegative. The source material was PBMCs. The rearrangement links TRBV27 to TRBJ2-2; no reliable D call. The CDR3 spells CATPSNTGELFF. CDR3 in DNA: TGTGCCACCCCCTCGAACACCGGGGAGCTGTTTTTT.